A single sample is the source of the 22 T cell receptor beta chains below, sequenced in a study of T cells in localized non-small cell lung cancer. Data came from immunoSEQ multiplex PCR; TCRdb stores just in-frame clones and leaves some out. In the table there are about 130,000 clones, 89% of which are singletons. The specimen comprised peripheral blood, sampled before any cancer treatment. The receptors here all came from a female donor older than 55 with stage I lung adenocarcinoma.

V gene TRBV5-6 combines with J gene TRBJ2-1, with unresolved D. V was clipped by 2 bases and J by 6 bases, with 12 bases between them. Germline CDR1 SGHDT, CDR2 YYEEEE. The CDR3 covers 14 residues. This CDR3 is CASSFKSKSNEQFF. In DNA form, the CDR3 reads TGTGCCAGCAGCTTTAAAAGTAAATCCAATGAGCAGTTCTTC.

The chain employs TRBV6-1 and TRBJ2-3, with 8 nucleotides matching TRBD2. Germline CDR1 reads MNHNS; CDR2 reads SASEGT. The CDR3 spans 15 residues. Unmatched junction bases numbered 4, after V lost 5 bases and J lost 0 bases. CDR3 protein: CASSREGGSTDTQYF. DNA for the CDR3: TGTGCCAGCAGTCGGGAGGGCGGGAGCACAGATACGCAGTATTTT.

The chain links TRBV7-9 to TRBJ2-7; the match to TRBD1 covers 8 bases. Germline V gene sequence: CDR1 SEHNR, CDR2 FQNEAQ (reference sequence). The CDR3 consists of 14 residues. V was clipped by 5 bases and J by 5 bases; unmatched bases: 8. The DNA of the CDR3 is TGTGCCAGCAGCCCCTGGACAGGGCCCCACGAGCAGTACTTC. This encodes CASSPWTGPHEQYF.

This clone showed up just once. The chain uses TRBV6-1 and TRBJ2-5; D not certain. The CDR3 runs to 15 residues. V lost 6 bases to trimming and J lost 4 bases, with 18 bases between them. Per the germline V gene, CDR1 is MNHNS and CDR2 is SASEGT. CDR3: CASRHTLTLVETQYF. CDR3 DNA: TGTGCCAGCAGACACACATTAACCCTGGTAGAGACCCAGTACTTC.

This clone appeared a single time. The chain links TRBV6-1 to TRBJ2-5, with TRBD2 matching over 7 bases. The CDR3 runs 14 residues. V lost 6 bases to trimming and J lost 5 bases; unmatched junction nucleotides: 9. CDR1 MNHNS and CDR2 SASEGT come from the germline V gene. The CDR3 protein is CASSWGGEGETQYF. CDR3 DNA sequence: TGTGCCAGCAGCTGGGGGGGAGAGGGGGAGACCCAGTACTTC.

V gene TRBV28 combines with J gene TRBJ2-7; D is unresolved. The length of the CDR3 is 14 residues. Germline V CDR1 and CDR2: MDHEN, SYDVKM. The V and J ends lost 6 bases and 0 bases respectively, with 12 bases between them. The CDR3 spells CASRGSISSYEQYF. In nucleotides, the CDR3 is TGTGCCAGCAGGGGCAGCATAAGCTCCTACGAGCAGTACTTC. The variable domain in full, with the rest retrieved from reference TRBV28 and TRBJ2-7, is DVKVTQSSRYLVKRTGEKVFLECVQDMDHENMFWYRQDPGLGLRLIYFSYDVKMKEKGDIPEGYSVSREKKERFSLILESASTNQTSMYLCASRGSISSYEQYFGPGTRLTVT.

DNA of the CDR3: TGCGCCAGCAGCTTACCAGGGGTCGAGCAGTTCTTC. Its translation is CASSLPGVEQFF. V is TRBV5-1 and J is TRBJ2-1; tentative D call: TRBD1 (6 bases). Germline CDR1 reads SGHRS; CDR2 reads YFSETQ. The CDR3 runs 12 residues. Deletions cut 2 bases from V and 10 bases from J, with 10 bases between.

This rearrangement joins TRBV7-9 to TRBJ2-7; 7 nucleotides agree with TRBD2. J lost 0 bases, V lost 3 bases, and 2 bases had no gene match. The germline gives CDR1 SEHNR, CDR2 FQNEAQ (reference sequence). CDR3 length: 14 residues. CDR3 DNA: TGTGCCAGCAGCTTCGGCGGGAGCTCCTACGAGCAGTACTTC. Residues: CASSFGGSSYEQYF.

This sequence joins TRBV13 and TRBJ1-1, with 7 nucleotides matching TRBD1. The germline V gene has CDR1 PRHDT and CDR2 FYEKMQ (reference sequence). V lost 11 bases and J lost 2; bases outside the gene matches: 5. The CDR3 is 12 residues long. CDR3 loop: CASGGLNTEAFF. CDR3 in DNA: TGTGCCTCAGGGGGTCTAAACACTGAAGCTTTCTTT.

This sequence joins TRBV5-1 and TRBJ2-5; D remains unclear. The CDR3 is 13 residues long. V was clipped by 2 bases and J by 1 base, with 6 bases between them. Per germline, CDR1 SGHRS and CDR2 YFSETQ. CDR3 nucleotide sequence: TGCGCCAGCAGCTTTCAGGTCCAAGAGACCCAGTACTTC. Amino acids: CASSFQVQETQYF.

This chain links TRBV6-1 with TRBJ1-4; 7 bases map to TRBD1. Looked up from germline, CDR1 is MNHNS and CDR2 is SASEGT. This CDR3 region has 15 residues. Trimming cost V 6 bases and J 0 bases; bases outside gene matches: 4. The DNA for the CDR3 is TGTGCCAGCAGGCCTACAGGGGCAACTAATGAAAAACTGTTTTTT. Protein sequence: CASRPTGATNEKLFF.

The V and J genes are TRBV15 and TRBJ2-7; 11 bases fit TRBD1. Germline values: CDR1 LNHNV, CDR2 YYDKDF (reference sequence). The CDR3 is 15 amino acids. The junction had 8 bases not matched to a gene; V was cut back by 5 bases and J by 5 bases. CDR3 protein: CATSGPGQGEDEQYF. In DNA form, the CDR3 reads TGTGCCACCAGCGGACCGGGACAGGGGGAGGACGAGCAGTACTTC.

The rearrangement joins TRBV11-1 to TRBJ2-3; D not certain. CDR3 length: 14 amino acids. The germline V and J ends were trimmed by 0 bases and 3 bases, with 7 bases remaining between them. The germline gives CDR1 SGHAT, CDR2 FQDESV (reference sequence). CDR3 region: CASSLASWTDTQYF. As DNA, the CDR3 is TGTGCCAGCAGCTTAGCTAGCTGGACAGATACGCAGTATTTT. Full variable domain (missing parts from reference TRBV11-1 and TRBJ2-3): EAEVAQSPRYKITEKSQAVAFWCDPISGHATLYWYRQILGQGPELLVQFQDESVVDDSQLPKDRFSAERLKGVDSTLKIQPAELGDSAMYLCASSLASWTDTQYFGPGTRLTVL.

This chain uses TRBV25-1 with TRBJ1-5; D may be TRBD1 (5 bases). Germline V gene lookup returns CDR1 MGHDK and CDR2 SYGVNS. V gave up 10 bases and J gave up 4 bases, with 20 bases separating them. This CDR3 has 15 amino acids. DNA for the CDR3: TGTGCCATCCTCTCGTTTCGGGGCCGAAATCAGCCCCAGCATTTT. It yields the protein CAILSFRGRNQPQHF.

CDR3 coding DNA: TGTGCCAGCAGCTTACGACCGAGCTCTGGAAACACCATATATTTT. It specifies CASSLRPSSGNTIYF. V usage is TRBV7-6 and J usage is TRBJ1-3; D remains unclear. The germline V and J ends were trimmed by 2 bases and 0 bases, with 8 bases remaining between them. Germline V CDR1 and CDR2: SGHVS, FNYEAQ. This CDR3 has 15 amino acids.

V usage is TRBV7-2 and J usage is TRBJ2-7; D is uncertain. V shed 3 bases and J shed 2 bases, with 14 bases lying between them. CDR1 and CDR2 (germline): SGHTA, FQGNSA. CDR3 length equals 15 residues. The CDR3: CASSFFPSVAYEQYF. The CDR3 bases are TGTGCCAGCAGCTTTTTTCCCAGCGTGGCCTACGAGCAGTACTTC.

In its sample, this clone was seen once. This sequence joins TRBV19 and TRBJ2-7; 7 bases match TRBD2. From germline, CDR1 is LNHDA and CDR2 SQIVND (reference sequence). V was pared by 10 bases and J by 2 bases, with 11 bases of the junction left unmatched. The CDR3 runs to 14 residues. In DNA form, the CDR3 reads TGTGCCACCACGAAGGGACTAACGGCCTACGAGCAGTACTTC. Translated: CATTKGLTAYEQYF.

This clone has only one observation. CDR3 coding DNA: TGTGCCAGCAGCCCCACTAGCGGGAGTTGGGAGACCCAGTACTTC. Amino acids: CASSPTSGSWETQYF. This chain links TRBV7-2 with TRBJ2-5, with 11 bases fitting TRBD2. CDR3 length: 15 amino acids. V lost 5 bases and J lost 5; bases outside the gene matches: 7. Germline CDR1 SGHTA, CDR2 FQGNSA.

The rearrangement links TRBV4-1 to TRBJ2-3; 7 bases map to TRBD1. The CDR3 length is 13 residues. Looked up from germline, CDR1 is MGHRA and CDR2 is YSYEKL. V lost 6 bases and J lost 6; bases outside the gene matches: 6. CDR3 amino acids: CASRETGMDTQYF. The CDR3 bases are TGCGCCAGCAGGGAGACAGGGATGGATACGCAGTATTTT.

The chain recombines TRBV5-1 with TRBJ2-5; TRBD2 agrees at 11 bases. Germline values: CDR1 SGHRS, CDR2 YFSETQ. V dropped 3 bases and J dropped 7; count of bases not matched to a gene: 2. CDR3 length equals 13 residues. CDR3 residues: CASSSGTSGTQYF. The CDR3 coding sequence is TGCGCCAGCAGCTCGGGGACTAGCGGGACCCAGTACTTC.

CDR3 sequence: CASSLAGYTGELFF. The DNA for the CDR3 is TGTGCCAGCAGCTTAGCAGGTTACACCGGGGAGCTGTTTTTT. The chain has TRBV7-9 and TRBJ2-2; D is unclear. V dropped 0 bases and J dropped 3 bases, with 5 bases sitting between them. The V gene's germline CDR1 is SEHNR and CDR2 FQNEAQ (reference sequence). The length of the CDR3 is 14 residues.

This chain connects TRBV15 to TRBJ2-7, with TRBD2 matching 10 bases. The CDR3 contains 16 residues. Unmatched junction bases numbered 8, after V lost 4 bases and J lost 2 bases. Germline V gene sequence: CDR1 LNHNV, CDR2 YYDKDF (reference sequence). CDR3 in amino acids: CATSTSSSGRAYEQYF. The CDR3 DNA follows: TGTGCCACCAGCACCAGTTCCAGCGGGAGGGCCTACGAGCAGTACTTC.